These 7 T cell receptor beta chains were all obtained from the same sample, sequenced in a study of T cell clonality in common variable immunodeficiency. Clones were sequenced by immunoSEQ multiplex PCR, and TCRdb holds only the in-frame ones, with some missing. The sample includes roughly 60,000 clones, none of them occurring once. The specimen sequenced was peripheral blood mononuclear cells. The receptor source for this set is a person aged 18-69 years in good health.

This clone was observed many times. The DNA ends 3 residues before the CDR3 does, and the rest of the CDR3 is filled in from the germline J gene. The chain is built from TRBV2 and TRBJ1-2; 7 positions agree with TRBD1. CDR3 length: 14 residues. Trimming at V came to 3 bases and at J to 4 bases, leaving 5 bases not matched to a gene. Germline CDR1 and CDR2: SNHLY and FYNNEI. The CDR3 here is CASSEEGAGYGYTF. The sequenced part of the CDR3 DNA is TGTGCCAGCAGTGAGGAGGGGGCTGGCTATGGC.

This clone was recorded at least ten times. The CDR3 is cut off 3 residues early in the read; its end comes from the germline J gene. The V call is TRBV10-1, the J call TRBJ2-5; TRBD1 matches 9 bases. Germline values: CDR1 WNHNN, CDR2 SYGVQD (reference sequence). V lost 8 bases, J lost 4 bases, and 8 bases stayed unmatched. The CDR3 contains 14 residues. The chain's CDR3 is CASRGQGNRETQYF. The CDR3 DNA, read in part, is TGCGCCAGCCGGGGACAGGGTAACAGAGAGACC.

Turning to this clone: The read finishes 3 residues shy of the CDR3 end, and the germline J gene is used to complete it. The chain uses TRBV5-1 and TRBJ2-1, with no clear D. The CDR3 sequence is 14 residues long. CDR1 SGHRS and CDR2 YFSETQ come from the germline V gene. Trimming shortened V by 4 bases and J by 0 bases, and 8 bases separated the two germline ends. The CDR3 bases that were read are TGCGCCAGCAGCATCCCCAGCTCCTACAATGAG. Encoded protein: CASSIPSSYNE. The CDR3 reads in full as CASSIPSSYNEQFF.

As regards this clone: The missing CDR3 end, 3 residues past where the read stops, is filled in from the germline J gene. The rearrangement joins TRBV10-2 to TRBJ1-5, with 9 bases lining up with TRBD1. This CDR3 is built from 17 residues. Looked up from germline, CDR1 is WSHSY and CDR2 is SAAADI. With 0 bases clipped from V and 0 bases from J, the junction kept 3 bases outside the gene matches. The covered CDR3 bases are TGCGCCAGCAGTGAGTCGGACAGGGGTTATAGCAATCAGCCC. It yields the protein CASSESDRGYSNQP. The complete CDR3 protein is CASSESDRGYSNQPQHF.

This clone was seen ten or more times. With the read ending 3 residues before the CDR3 end, the germline J gene is used to fill in that end. The V call is TRBV2, the J call TRBJ1-1, with D unresolved. The length of the CDR3 is 12 residues. The V and J ends lost 2 bases and 1 base respectively, with 2 bases between them. Germline assignment: CDR1 SNHLY and CDR2 FYNNEI. The covered CDR3 bases are TGTGCCAGCAGTGAACAGAACACTGAA. It encodes CASSEQNTE. The full CDR3 protein reads CASSEQNTEAFF.

In its sample, this clone was seen many times. The CDR3 extends 3 residues past the end of the read, so its final part is completed from the germline J gene. The chain is built from TRBV9 and TRBJ2-1; maybe TRBD2 (5 bases). The V gene's germline CDR1 is SGDLS and CDR2 YYNGEE. Trimming left V 2 bases short and J 7 bases short, with 16 bases between. This CDR3 comprises 15 residues. The CDR3 protein is CASSVSSGSGNEQFF. The sequenced CDR3 bases are TGTGCCAGCAGCGTGAGCAGCGGCTCTGGGAATGAG.

This clone was seen many times. The sequenced fragment ends 3 residues before the CDR3 boundary, so the rest is inferred from the germline J gene. The chain has TRBV20-1 and TRBJ2-5; 11 bases fit TRBD2. The CDR3 consists of 14 residues. Unmatched junction bases numbered 8, after V lost 6 bases and J lost 5 bases. CDR1 is DFQATT, CDR2 SNEGSKA, per germline (reference sequence). CDR3 protein: CSARPLAGAETQYF. The covered CDR3 bases are TGCAGTGCCAGACCACTAGCGGGAGCTGAGACC.